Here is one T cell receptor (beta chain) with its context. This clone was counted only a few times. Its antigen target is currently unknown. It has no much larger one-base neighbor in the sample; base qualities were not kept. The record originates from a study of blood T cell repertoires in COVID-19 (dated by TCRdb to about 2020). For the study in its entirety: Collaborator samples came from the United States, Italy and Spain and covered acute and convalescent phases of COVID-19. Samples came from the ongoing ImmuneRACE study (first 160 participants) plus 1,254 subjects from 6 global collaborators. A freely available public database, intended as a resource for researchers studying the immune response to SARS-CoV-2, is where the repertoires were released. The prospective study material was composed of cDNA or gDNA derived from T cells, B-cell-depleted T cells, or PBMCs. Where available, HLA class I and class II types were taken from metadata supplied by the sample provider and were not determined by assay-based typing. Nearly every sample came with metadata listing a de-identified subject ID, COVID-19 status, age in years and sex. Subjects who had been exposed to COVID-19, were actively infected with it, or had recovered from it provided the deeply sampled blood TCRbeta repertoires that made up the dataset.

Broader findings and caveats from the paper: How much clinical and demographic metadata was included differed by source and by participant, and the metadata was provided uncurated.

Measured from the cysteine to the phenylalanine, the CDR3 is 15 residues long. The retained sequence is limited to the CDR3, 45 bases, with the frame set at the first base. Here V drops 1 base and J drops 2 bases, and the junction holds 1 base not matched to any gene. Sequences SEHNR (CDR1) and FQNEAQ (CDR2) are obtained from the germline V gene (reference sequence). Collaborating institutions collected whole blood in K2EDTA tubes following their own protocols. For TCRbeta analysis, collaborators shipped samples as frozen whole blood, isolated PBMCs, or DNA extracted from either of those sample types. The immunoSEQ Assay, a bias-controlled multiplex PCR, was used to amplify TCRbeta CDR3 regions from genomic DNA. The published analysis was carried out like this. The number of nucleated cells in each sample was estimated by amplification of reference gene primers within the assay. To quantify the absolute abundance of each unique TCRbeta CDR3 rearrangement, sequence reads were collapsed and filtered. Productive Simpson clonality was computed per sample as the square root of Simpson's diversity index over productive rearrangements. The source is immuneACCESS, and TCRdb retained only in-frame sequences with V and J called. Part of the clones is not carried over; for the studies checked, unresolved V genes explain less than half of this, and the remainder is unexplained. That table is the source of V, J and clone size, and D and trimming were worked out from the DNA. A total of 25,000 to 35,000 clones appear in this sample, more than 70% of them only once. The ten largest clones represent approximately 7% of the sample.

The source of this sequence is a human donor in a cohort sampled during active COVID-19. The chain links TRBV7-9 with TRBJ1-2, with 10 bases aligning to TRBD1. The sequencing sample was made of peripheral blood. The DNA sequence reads TGTGCCAGCAGCTTAGGGACAGGGGGAAACTATGGCTACACCTTC. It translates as CASSLGTGGNYGYTF.